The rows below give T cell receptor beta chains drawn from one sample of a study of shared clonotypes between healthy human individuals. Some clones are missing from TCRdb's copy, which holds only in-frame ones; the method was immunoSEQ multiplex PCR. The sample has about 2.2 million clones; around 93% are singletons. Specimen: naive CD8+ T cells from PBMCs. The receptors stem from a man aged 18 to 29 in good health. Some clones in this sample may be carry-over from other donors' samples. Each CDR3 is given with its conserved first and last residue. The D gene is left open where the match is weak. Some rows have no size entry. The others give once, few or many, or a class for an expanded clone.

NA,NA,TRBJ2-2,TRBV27,CASSLSRAFTGELFF,TGTGCCAGCAGTTTATCCAGGGCCTTCACCGGGGAGCTGTTTTTT
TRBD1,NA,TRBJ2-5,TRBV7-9,CASSLSGTGEETQYF,TGTGCCAGCAGCTTATCGGGGACAGGGGAAGAGACCCAGTACTTC
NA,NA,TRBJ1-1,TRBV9,CASSPDGGAATEAFF,TGTGCCAGCAGCCCTGATGGGGGGGCGGCCACTGAAGCTTTCTTT
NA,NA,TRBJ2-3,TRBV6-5,CASRRDSRSTDTQYF,TGTGCCAGCAGGCGGGACAGTCGGAGCACAGATACGCAGTATTTT
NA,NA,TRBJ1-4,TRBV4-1,CASSQSGATNEKLFF,TGCGCCAGCAGCCAATCGGGAGCAACTAATGAAAAACTGTTTTTT
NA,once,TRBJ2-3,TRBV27,CASSLQSGSTDTQYF,TGTGCCAGCAGTTTACAGAGCGGGAGCACAGATACGCAGTATTTT
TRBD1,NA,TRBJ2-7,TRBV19,CASTPGQGAYEQYF,TGTGCCAGTACCCCGGGACAGGGGGCTTATGAGCAGTACTTC
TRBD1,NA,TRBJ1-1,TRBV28,CASSLRTGGARTEAFF,TGTGCCAGCAGTCTAAGGACAGGGGGCGCGAGGACTGAAGCTTTCTTT
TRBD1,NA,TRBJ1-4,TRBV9,CASSFTGGNEKLFF,TGTGCCAGCAGTTTTACAGGGGGAAATGAAAAACTGTTTTTT
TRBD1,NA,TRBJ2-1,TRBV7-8,CASSLRQGHGQFF,TGTGCCAGCAGCCTCCGACAGGGACACGGGCAGTTCTTC
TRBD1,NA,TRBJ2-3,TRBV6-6,CASSYGQGKADTQYF,TGTGCCAGCAGTTATGGACAGGGGAAGGCAGATACGCAGTATTTT
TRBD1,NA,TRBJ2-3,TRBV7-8,CASSTGQGATDTQYF,TGTGCCAGCAGCACTGGACAGGGGGCCACAGATACGCAGTATTTT
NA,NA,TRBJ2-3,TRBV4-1,CASSHLTDTQYF,TGCGCCAGCAGCCACCTCACAGATACGCAGTATTTT
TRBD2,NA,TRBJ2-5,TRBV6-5,CASRGGDETQYF,TGTGCCAGCCGGGGAGGGGATGAGACCCAGTACTTC
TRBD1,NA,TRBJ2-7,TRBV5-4,CASSPTGAAYEQYF,TGTGCCAGCAGCCCGACAGGGGCAGCCTACGAGCAGTACTTC
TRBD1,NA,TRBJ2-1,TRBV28,CASTRDLEVGQGYNEQFF,TGTGCCAGCACCCGAGATCTCGAGGTGGGACAGGGCTACAATGAGCAGTTCTTC
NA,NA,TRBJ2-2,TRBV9,CASRHGVGGRTGELFF,TGTGCCAGCAGGCATGGGGTCGGAGGAAGGACCGGGGAGCTGTTTTTT
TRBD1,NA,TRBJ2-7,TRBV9,CASSVGVGGPYEQYF,TGTGCCAGCAGCGTAGGGGTAGGGGGCCCCTACGAGCAGTACTTC
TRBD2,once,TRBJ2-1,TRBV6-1,CASSDAWVGLALDNEQFF,TGTGCCAGCAGTGATGCATGGGTGGGACTAGCCCTCGACAATGAGCAGTTCTTC
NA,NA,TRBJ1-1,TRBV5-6,CASSLNPGRNTEAFF,TGTGCCAGCAGCCTTAACCCGGGCCGGAACACTGAAGCTTTCTTT
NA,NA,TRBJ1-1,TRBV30,CAWSVRGRVNTEAFF,TGTGCCTGGAGTGTACGGGGCAGGGTGAACACTGAAGCTTTCTTT
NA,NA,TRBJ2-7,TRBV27,CASSPQNYEQYF,TGTGCCAGCAGTCCCCAAAACTACGAGCAGTACTTC
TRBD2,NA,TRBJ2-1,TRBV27,CASSPGTSGSMNEQFF,TGTGCCAGCAGTCCCGGGACTAGCGGGAGTATGAATGAGCAGTTCTTC
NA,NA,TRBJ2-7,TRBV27,CASSFQGQSSSYEQYF,TGTGCCAGCAGTTTCCAAGGACAGTCCAGCTCCTACGAGCAGTACTTC
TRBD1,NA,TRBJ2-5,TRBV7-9,CATTKFNYRDRQETQYF,TGTGCCACCACGAAATTCAACTACCGGGACAGACAAGAGACCCAGTACTTC
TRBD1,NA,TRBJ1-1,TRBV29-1,CSVGGGGMGQGSPEAFF,TGCAGCGTTGGGGGTGGAGGTATGGGACAGGGGAGCCCTGAAGCTTTCTTT
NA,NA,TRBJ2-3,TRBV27,CASSLNSLGATDTQYF,TGTGCCAGCAGTTTAAATAGCTTAGGGGCCACAGATACGCAGTATTTT
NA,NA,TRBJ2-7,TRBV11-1,CASSHDDYEQYF,TGTGCCAGCAGCCACGACGACTACGAGCAGTACTTC
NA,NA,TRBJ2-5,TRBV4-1,CASMTAETQYF,TGCGCCAGCATGACAGCCGAGACCCAGTACTTC